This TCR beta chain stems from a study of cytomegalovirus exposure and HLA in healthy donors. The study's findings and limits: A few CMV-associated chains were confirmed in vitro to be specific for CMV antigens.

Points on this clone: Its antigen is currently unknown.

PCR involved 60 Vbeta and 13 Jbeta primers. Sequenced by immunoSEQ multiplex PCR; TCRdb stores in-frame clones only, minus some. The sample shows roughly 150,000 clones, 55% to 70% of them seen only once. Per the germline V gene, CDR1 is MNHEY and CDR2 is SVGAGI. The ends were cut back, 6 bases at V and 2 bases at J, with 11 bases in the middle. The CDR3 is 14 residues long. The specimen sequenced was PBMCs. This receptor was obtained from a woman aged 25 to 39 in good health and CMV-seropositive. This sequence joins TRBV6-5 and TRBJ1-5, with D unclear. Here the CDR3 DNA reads TGTGCCAGCAGCGGTACCCTAGGCAATCAGCCCCAGCATTTT. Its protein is CASSGTLGNQPQHF.